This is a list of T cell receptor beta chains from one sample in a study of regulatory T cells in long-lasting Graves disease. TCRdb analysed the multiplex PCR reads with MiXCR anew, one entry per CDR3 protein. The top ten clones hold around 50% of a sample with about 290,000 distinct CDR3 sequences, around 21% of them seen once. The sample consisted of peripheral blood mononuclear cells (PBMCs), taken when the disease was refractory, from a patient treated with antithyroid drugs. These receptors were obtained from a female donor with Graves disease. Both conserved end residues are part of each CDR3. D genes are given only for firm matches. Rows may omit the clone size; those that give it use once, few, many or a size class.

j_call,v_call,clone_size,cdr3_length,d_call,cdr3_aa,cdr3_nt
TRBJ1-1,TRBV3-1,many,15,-,CASSQEGAGGTEAFF,TGTGCCAGCAGCCAAGAAGGGGCCGGAGGGACTGAAGCTTTCTTT
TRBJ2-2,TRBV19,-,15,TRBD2,CASTGGSGRSGELFF,TGTGCCAGTACGGGGGGGTCGGGAAGATCCGGGGAGCTGTTTTTT
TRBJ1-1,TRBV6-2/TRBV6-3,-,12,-,CASSILNTEAFF,TGTGCCAGCAGTATTCTGAACACTGAAGCTTTCTTT
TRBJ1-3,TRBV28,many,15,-,CASSLGMSSGNTIYF,TGTGCCAGCAGTTTGGGTATGAGCTCTGGAAACACCATATATTTT
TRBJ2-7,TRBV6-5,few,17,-,CASSYILSTGFYYEQYF,TGTGCCAGCAGTTACATACTTTCAACAGGGTTCTACTACGAGCAGTACTTC
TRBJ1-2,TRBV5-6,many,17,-,CASSTTQQGPERKGYTF,TGTGCCAGCAGCACGACCCAACAGGGTCCAGAGCGCAAAGGCTACACCTTC
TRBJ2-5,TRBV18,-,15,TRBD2,CASSPPTSGTGTQYF,TGTGCCAGCTCACCACCAACTAGCGGGACTGGGACCCAGTACTTC
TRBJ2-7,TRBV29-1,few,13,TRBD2,CSALLAGAGEQYF,TGCAGCGCTTTACTAGCGGGAGCGGGCGAGCAGTACTTC
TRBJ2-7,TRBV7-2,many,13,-,CASGENGAYEQYF,TGTGCCAGCGGAGAAAACGGGGCCTACGAGCAGTACTTC
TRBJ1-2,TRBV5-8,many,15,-,CASSLMWGVDYGYTF,TGTGCCAGCAGCTTGATGTGGGGAGTAGACTATGGCTACACCTTC
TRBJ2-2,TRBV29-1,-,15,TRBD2,CSAQTSGSNTGELFF,TGCAGCGCTCAGACTAGCGGTTCGAACACCGGGGAGCTGTTTTTT
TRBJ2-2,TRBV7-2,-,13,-,CASSAARVGELFF,TGTGCCAGCAGCGCCGCTCGGGTCGGGGAGCTGTTTTTT
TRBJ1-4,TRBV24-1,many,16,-,CATSEGRQPTNEKLFF,TGTGCCACCAGTGAGGGACGACAACCAACTAATGAAAAACTGTTTTTT
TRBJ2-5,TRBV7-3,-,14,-,CASSLGSAGETQYF,TGTGCCAGCAGCTTAGGGTCTGCCGGCGAGACCCAGTACTTC
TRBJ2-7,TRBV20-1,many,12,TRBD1,CSAETGIDEQYF,TGCAGTGCGGAGACAGGGATCGACGAGCAGTACTTC
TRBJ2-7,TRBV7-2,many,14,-,CASSSRRTTYEQYF,TGTGCCAGCAGCTCCAGGCGGACTACCTACGAGCAGTACTTC
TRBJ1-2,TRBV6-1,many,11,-,CASSDWTGYTF,TGTGCCAGCAGTGATTGGACGGGCTACACCTTC
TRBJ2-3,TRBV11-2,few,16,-,CASTLGTIASTDTQYF,TGTGCCAGCACCCTCGGTACTATCGCTAGCACAGATACGCAGTATTTT
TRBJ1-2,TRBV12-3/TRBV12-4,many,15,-,CASSLVQGPSYGYTF,TGTGCCAGCAGTTTGGTTCAGGGACCCAGCTATGGCTACACCTTC
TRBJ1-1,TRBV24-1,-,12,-,CATTHIRSEAFF,TGTGCCACCACCCACATTCGGTCTGAAGCTTTCTTT
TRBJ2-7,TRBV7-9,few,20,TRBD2,CASNSHRDTYSGRTSYEQYF,TGTGCCAGCAACTCCCACCGGGACACCTATAGCGGGAGGACCTCCTACGAGCAGTACTTC
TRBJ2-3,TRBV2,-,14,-,CASRPQAWVDTQYF,TGTGCCAGCAGACCTCAAGCGTGGGTTGATACGCAGTATTTT
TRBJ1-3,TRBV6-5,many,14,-,CASSSGNSGNTIYF,TGTGCCAGCAGTTCAGGCAACTCTGGAAACACCATATATTTT
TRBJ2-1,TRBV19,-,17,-,CASSIRRGLDLGNEQFF,TGTGCCAGTAGTATACGGCGCGGGCTGGACCTCGGCAATGAGCAGTTCTTC
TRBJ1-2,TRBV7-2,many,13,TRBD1,CASSIGQGSGYTF,TGTGCCAGCAGCATTGGACAGGGTAGTGGCTACACCTTC
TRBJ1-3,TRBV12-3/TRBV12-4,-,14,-,CASIGPLAGNTIYF,TGTGCCAGCATCGGGCCACTTGCTGGAAACACCATATATTTT
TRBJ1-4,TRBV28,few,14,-,CATSLVQGHEKLFF,TGTGCCACCAGTTTAGTACAGGGTCATGAAAAACTGTTTTTT
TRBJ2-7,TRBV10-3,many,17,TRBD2,CAISPGLLAGGVDEQYF,TGTGCCATCAGCCCCGGTTTGCTTGCGGGAGGCGTTGACGAGCAGTACTTC
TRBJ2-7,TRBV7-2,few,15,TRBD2,CASSSLAGDTYEQYF,TGTGCCAGCAGCTCACTAGCGGGAGACACCTACGAGCAGTACTTC
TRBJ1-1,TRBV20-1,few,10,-,CRGGGSQAFF,TGCAGAGGTGGGGGAAGTCAAGCTTTCTTT
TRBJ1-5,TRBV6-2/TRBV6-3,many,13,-,CASSYGWATAQHF,TGTGCCAGCAGTTACGGGTGGGCCACAGCCCAGCATTTT
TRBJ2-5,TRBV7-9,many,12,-,CASSLSKETQYF,TGTGCCAGCAGCTTATCTAAAGAGACCCAGTACTTC
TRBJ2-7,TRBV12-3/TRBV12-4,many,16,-,CASSAGTGLSSYEQYF,TGTGCCAGCAGTGCGGGTACCGGGCTAAGCTCCTACGAGCAGTACTTC
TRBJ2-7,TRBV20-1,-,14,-,CSARALKVPYEQYF,TGCAGTGCTAGAGCTCTAAAAGTGCCCTACGAGCAGTACTTC
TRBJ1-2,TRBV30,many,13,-,CAWRTAGIYGYTF,TGTGCCTGGAGGACGGCCGGGATCTATGGCTACACCTTC
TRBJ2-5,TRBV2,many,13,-,CASSRGLGETQYF,TGTGCCAGCAGTCGGGGACTCGGAGAGACCCAGTACTTC